This record looks at one T cell receptor beta chain sequence and its context. The data derive from a study of blood T cell repertoires in COVID-19. Study overall: Nucleic acid was either cDNA or gDNA, and it came from T cells, B-cell-depleted T cells, or PBMCs.

The protocol was immunoSEQ multiplex PCR, while the TCRdb copy is restricted to in-frame clones and leaves out a portion. In the table there are some 150,000 clones, roughly 89% of which are singletons. The CDR3 extends over 15 amino acids. From germline, CDR1 is MNHNS and CDR2 SASEGT. Trimming left V 1 base short and J 2 bases short, with 10 bases between. The sequence was obtained from a human donor in a cohort sampled during active COVID-19. Sequenced input: peripheral blood. The chain couples TRBV6-1 to TRBJ2-3, with D possibly being TRBD2 (6 bases). CDR3 region: CASSEGREPTDTQYF. CDR3 bases: TGTGCCAGCAGTGAAGGGAGGGAACCCACAGATACGCAGTATTTT.